The 29 T cell receptor beta chains given below trace back to one sample, sequenced in a study of tumor and adjacent non-tumor tissue in lung cancer. RNA was extracted from bulk tissue without any cell sorting. More than 3 cm separated this lung sample from the edge of the tumor. A modified ARM-PCR protocol with three rounds of nested PCR amplified TCRbeta. TCRdb analysed the multiplex PCR reads with MiXCR anew, one entry per CDR3 protein. The data show 60,000 or so distinct CDR3 sequences, over 60% seen once. Material for sequencing was distant non-tumor lung tissue. The receptor set was obtained from a man aged 65 to 85 with non-small cell lung cancer.

To note about this clonotype: A single base separates this from a much larger clone, so it may be a read error. The V call is TRBV10-1, the J call TRBJ1-1; no definite D call. Trimming cost V 3 bases and J 6 bases, with 14 bases left between them. The CDR3 runs to 14 residues. Looked up from germline, CDR1 is WNHNN and CDR2 is SYGVQD (reference sequence). Here the CDR3 reads CASSDRRVNSEAFF. In DNA form, the CDR3 reads TGCGCCAGCAGTGATAGGCGGGTTAACTCTGAAGCTTTCTTT.

The chain has TRBV14 and TRBJ2-3, with TRBD2 identical over 11 bases. There are 17 residues in the CDR3. Germline-derived CDR1 and CDR2 are SGHDN and FVKESK. The V and J ends lost 4 bases and 4 bases, in that order; junction bases with no gene match: 10. As DNA, the CDR3 is TGTGCCAGCAGCCGGAAACTAGCGGGAGTGTTCGCAGATACGCAGTATTTT. Translated: CASSRKLAGVFADTQYF.

This rearrangement joins TRBV1 to TRBJ2-7; the table's D gene call, TRBD1, was not cross checked with the DNA. TRBV1 represents a pseudogene. This CDR3 region has 14 residues. The CDR3 DNA reads as TGCACCAGCAGGACCCGGGACAGGGACTACGAGCAGTGCTTC. Translating it yields CTSRTRDRDYEQCF.

As for this clonotype: The germline gene is not matched at one end of the junction; a read error may be the cause. CDR3 bases: TGTGTCAGCAGTTTTGGGTTTAGTATTGAGCAGTTCTTC. Translated: CVSSFGFSIEQFF. The rearrangement joins TRBV12-3 or TRBV12-4 to TRBJ2-1; no firm D call. The CDR3 runs 13 residues.

This clonotype was picked up a small number of times. This rearrangement joins TRBV28 to TRBJ1-4; D possibly corresponds to TRBD1 (6 bases). The CDR3 runs to 12 residues. CDR1 is MDHEN, CDR2 SYDVKM, per germline. V was trimmed by 6 bases and J by 11 bases, leaving 13 bases between them. CDR3 DNA sequence: TGTGCCAGCAGCGACGGACAGAGGAAACTGTTTTTT. Translating it yields CASSDGQRKLFF.

A remark on this clonotype: Compared with germline, one end of the junction differs, possibly owing to a read error. The chain carries TRBV11-2 and TRBJ2-1; D is possibly TRBD1 (7 bases). The CDR3 is 16 amino acids. CDR1 is SGHAT, CDR2 FQNNGV, per germline. This CDR3 is CTSNSYGRGRNDEQFF. DNA of the CDR3: TGTACCAGCAACTCCTATGGCAGGGGGAGGAACGATGAGCAGTTCTTC.

This clonotype was observed many times. The genes are TRBV13 and TRBJ2-1; D tentatively reads TRBD1 or TRBD2 (5 bases each). V lost 4 bases and J lost 15, with 19 bases in between. CDR3 length equals 13 residues. The germline V gene encodes CDR1 PRHDT and CDR2 FYEKMQ (reference sequence). DNA for the CDR3: TGTGCCAGCAGCTCCCCACCGGGACGGTCGCGGTTCTTC. Protein product: CASSSPPGRSRFF. Supplemented by reference TRBV13 and TRBJ2-1, the full variable domain reads AAGVIQSPRHLIKEKRETATLKCYPIPRHDTVYWYQQGPGQDPQFLISFYEKMQSDKGSIPDRFSAQQFSDYHSELNMSSLELGDSALYFCASSSPPGRSRFFGPGTRLTVL.

The V call is TRBV11-1, the J call TRBJ2-5; D perhaps matches TRBD2 (5 bases). The CDR3 contains 14 residues. The germline gives CDR1 SGHAT, CDR2 FQDESV (reference sequence). V was trimmed by 7 bases and J by 7 bases, leaving 19 bases between them. The CDR3 DNA reads TGTGCCAGCACCCGGGGTGGTCCACGAGTGACCCAGTACTTC. The encoded protein is CASTRGGPRVTQYF.

This clonotype was seen ten or more times. The chain combines TRBV6-2 or TRBV6-3 with TRBJ1-5; no clear D. CDR1 is MNHEY, CDR2 SVGEGT, per germline. There are 13 residues in the CDR3. The V gene lost 8 bases and the J gene lost 0 bases, with 8 bases spanning the gap. The CDR3 bases are TGTGCCAGCCGGAGGATTAGCAATCAGCCCCAGCATTTT. Its translation: CASRRISNQPQHF.

This clonotype was observed at least ten times. CDR3 region: CASSYFSVRDRGSRNGNTIYF. Written as DNA, the CDR3 is TGTGCCAGCAGTTACTTCAGTGTGCGGGACAGGGGGTCTCGTAACGGAAACACCATATATTTT. This rearrangement joins TRBV6-6 to TRBJ1-3; TRBD1 matches at 11 bases. CDR1 MNHNY and CDR2 SVGAGI come from the germline V gene (reference sequence). The CDR3 has 21 amino acids. Unmatched junction bases numbered 18, after V lost 1 base and J lost 4 bases.

The V call is TRBV24-1, the J call TRBJ2-1; D may be TRBD1 (5 bases). Per germline, CDR1 KGHDR and CDR2 SFDVKD. V lost 8 bases to trimming and J lost 8 bases, with 15 bases between them. CDR3 length: 13 residues. CDR3 sequence reads: CATKDWGSDEQFF. The CDR3 DNA reads as TGTGCCACCAAAGACTGGGGCAGCGATGAGCAGTTCTTC.

This clonotype has at least ten counts. V is TRBV29-1 and J is TRBJ2-2, with 8 positions matching TRBD2. J lost 0 bases, V lost 7 bases, and 10 bases had no gene match. Germline V gene sequence: CDR1 SQVTM, CDR2 ANQGSEA. The CDR3 runs 16 residues. The CDR3 protein is CSAKTLAGPNTGELFF. The CDR3 nucleotides read TGCAGCGCCAAGACCCTAGCGGGCCCGAACACCGGGGAGCTGTTTTTT.

This clonotype was detected many times. The rearrangement joins TRBV4-1 to TRBJ1-4; TRBD1 matches 7 bases. The ends lost 3 bases at V and 7 bases at J; junction bases unmatched: 2. Per the germline V gene, CDR1 is MGHRA and CDR2 is YSYEKL. The CDR3 runs to 13 residues. CDR3 bases: TGCGCCAGCAGCCACGACAGGGTTGAAAAACTGTTTTTT. It encodes CASSHDRVEKLFF.

As concerns this clonotype: This may arise from a read error, as a much more abundant clone is one base away. The chain is built from TRBV6-5 and TRBJ2-6; D remains ambiguous. Germline V lookup: CDR1 MNHEY, CDR2 SVGAGI. The CDR3 contains 14 residues. CDR3: CASRSSSWANVLTF. DNA of the CDR3: TGTGCCAGCAGGAGCAGCTCTTGGGCCAACGTCCTGACTTTC.

This clonotype was seen a few times. No conserved phenylalanine or tryptophan is present at the end of the CDR3, so a read error is the likely explanation. The chain has TRBV18 and TRBJ1-1; D is unresolved. CDR1 KGHSH and CDR2 LQKENI come from the germline V gene. Between the trimmed V and J ends, which lost 3 bases and 4 bases, there was a span of 15 bases. This CDR3 region has 15 residues. The CDR3 coding sequence is TGTGCCAGCTCACCGATTGGTCCGGGCAGCACTGAAGCTTTCCTT. Translated: CASSPIGPGSTEAFL.

On this clonotype itself: Relative to the germline gene, one junction end is altered; a read error may explain this. V is TRBV4-1 and J is TRBJ1-6; D is unresolved. CDR1 and CDR2 from the germline V gene are MGHRA and YSYEKL. The CDR3 extends over 18 amino acids. In DNA, the CDR3 is TGCGCCAGTAGCCAAGTGATCGGCCAGAGCTCCTATAATTCACCCCTCCACTTT. Translation gives CASSQVIGQSSYNSPLHF.

This clonotype was observed a single time. One junction end does not reproduce the germline sequence, and a read error may be involved. J is TRBJ2-1 and V is TRBV12-3 or TRBV12-4; 11 nucleotides align to TRBD2. The CDR3 has 16 residues. In nucleotides, the CDR3 is TGTGCCTGCAGTTTAGCGGGACTAGCGGAATCCAATGAGCAGTTCTTC. This codes for CACSLAGLAESNEQFF.

The chain carries TRBV28 and TRBJ2-7; weak D call: TRBD1 (5 bases). The CDR3 runs 14 residues. V was cut by 6 bases and J by 5 bases, with 17 bases left in between. From germline, CDR1 is MDHEN and CDR2 SYDVKM. In DNA form, the CDR3 reads TGTGCCAGCAGACCCGCCAGGACACACCACGAGCAGTACTTC. This gives the protein CASRPARTHHEQYF.

Ten or more counts support this clonotype. The V call is TRBV20-1, the J call TRBJ2-7; unclear D gene. V was trimmed by 8 bases and J by 1 base, leaving 15 bases between them. The germline CDR1 and CDR2 sequences are DFQATT and SNEGSKA (reference sequence). The CDR3 length is 13 residues. This chain's CDR3 is CSLKNLQSYEQYF. The CDR3 nucleotides are TGCAGTCTCAAGAATCTACAGTCCTACGAGCAGTACTTC.

Notes on this clonotype: A much larger clone lies one base from this, so it may be a read error. The V gene is TRBV6-1, the J gene TRBJ1-3, with D hard to call. V lost 6 bases, J lost 2 bases, and 8 bases lay in between. Germline V lookup: CDR1 MNHNS, CDR2 SASEGT. The CDR3 totals 13 residues. The CDR3 reads CASRPSPGNTIYF. The CDR3 region has the DNA TGTGCCAGCAGGCCGAGCCCTGGAAACACCATATATTTT.

To note about this clonotype: An end of the junction differs from the germline gene, which may be a read error. The CDR3 DNA reads TGTGCTAGCAGTGACCCTGGGACACCTATGAATCAGCTCCAGCATTTT. It yields the protein CASSDPGTPMNQLQHF. This chain links TRBV6-1 with TRBJ1-5; weak D call: TRBD1 (6 bases). The CDR3 is made up of 16 amino acids. Germline V gives CDR1 MNHNS, CDR2 SASEGT.

The chain carries TRBV20-1 and TRBJ2-2, with D possibly TRBD2 on 5 matching bases. The V end lost 4 bases, the J end lost 10 bases, and 13 bases lay between the germline ends. Germline V CDR1 and CDR2: DFQATT, SNEGSKA (reference sequence). This CDR3 spans 12 amino acids. CDR3 loop: CSATDSPLELFF. The CDR3 DNA sequence: TGCAGTGCTACGGACTCGCCCCTGGAGCTGTTTTTT.

Note on this clonotype: Germline and junction disagree at one end, which may indicate a read error. V usage is TRBV11-2 and J usage is TRBJ1-6; 8 bases align to TRBD1. The CDR3 length is 12 residues. In germline, CDR1 is SGHAT, CDR2 FQNNGV. CDR3 nucleotide sequence: TGTGTCAGCAACACAGGGGGTTCACCCCTCCACTTT. Translating gives CVSNTGGSPLHF. Together with reference TRBV11-2 and TRBJ1-6, the CDR3 gives the full variable domain: EAGVAQSPRYKIIEKRQSVAFWCNPISGHATLYWYQQILGQGPKLLIQFQNNGVVDDSQLPKDRFSAERLKGVDSTLKIQPAKLEDSAVYLCVSNTGGSPLHFGNGTRLTVT.

On this clonotype: Just one base apart from a much larger clone, this may be a read error. This is likely a read error, given that the CDR3 carries no conserved phenylalanine or tryptophan at its end. The gene calls are TRBV6-1 and TRBJ1-5, with 8 bases that match TRBD1. Germline CDR1 reads MNHNS; CDR2 reads SASEGT. J gave up 4 bases and V 7 bases, and 9 bases lay outside the gene matches. CDR3 length: 15 amino acids. The DNA of the CDR3 is TGTGCCAGCACTTCCGGACAGGGCCTGAATCAGCCCCAGCATTCT. Translated: CASTSGQGLNQPQHS.

This clonotype was counted many times. The chain is built from TRBV29-1 and TRBJ2-1; D is unresolved. CDR1 and CDR2 from the germline V gene are SQVTM and ANQGSEA. V was trimmed by 2 bases and J by 0 bases, leaving 14 bases between them. CDR3 size: 16 residues. The CDR3 region is CSVESPERSSYNEQFF. Here the CDR3 DNA reads TGCAGCGTTGAAAGCCCTGAGAGGAGCTCCTACAATGAGCAGTTCTTC.

For this clonotype: One junction end disagrees with the germline gene, perhaps due to a read error. The chain combines TRBV29-1 with TRBJ1-5, with TRBD1 matching over 8 bases. Germline V lookup: CDR1 SQVTM, CDR2 ANQGSEA. CDR3 size: 17 residues. The CDR3 is CSVDIGAGGSSSQPQHF. The CDR3 DNA follows: TGCAGCGTAGACATCGGGGCAGGGGGCTCGAGCAGTCAGCCCCAGCATTTT.

This clonotype was counted between two and nine times. The junction shows a germline mismatch at one end, possibly a read error. CDR3 loop: CSVEDRGGGCPNEQFF. The CDR3 region has the DNA TGCAGTGTTGAAGATAGGGGGGGAGGGTGCCCAAATGAGCAGTTCTTC. The gene calls are TRBV29-1 and TRBJ2-1, with a weak D call TRBD2 (7 bases). Germline CDR1 reads SQVTM; CDR2 reads ANQGSEA. The length of the CDR3 is 16 residues.

On this clonotype itself: A read error may produce the germline difference seen at one junction end. This CDR3 reads CTSSFPGGQSNEQFF. The DNA for the CDR3 is TGTACCAGCAGCTTTCCCGGGGGGCAGAGCAATGAGCAGTTCTTC. This rearrangement joins TRBV5-5 to TRBJ2-1, with a tentative D call TRBD2 (7 bases). The CDR3 sequence is 15 residues long. Germline CDR1 and CDR2: SGHKS and YYEKEE (reference sequence). The whole variable domain, remainder taken from reference TRBV5-5 and TRBJ2-1, is DAGVTQSPTHLIKTRGQQVTLRCSPISGHKSVSWYQQVLGQGPQFIFQYYEKEERGRGNFPDRFSARQFPNYSSELNVNALLLGDSALYLCTSSFPGGQSNEQFFGPGTRLTVL.

As regards this clonotype: At one boundary the junction diverges from the germline segment, which might be a read error. The chain couples TRBV28 to TRBJ2-2; D is ambiguous. The V gene's germline CDR1 is MDHEN and CDR2 SYDVKM. The CDR3 is 15 residues long. The CDR3, as DNA: TGTGCCAGCGGTTTACAGTCCACGAACACCGGGGAGCTGTTTTTT. Translation gives CASGLQSTNTGELFF.